The 24 T cell receptor beta chains below were found in one sample sequenced in a study of blood T cell repertoires in COVID-19 (TCRdb year 2020). The library was made by the immunoSEQ multiplex PCR assay. Not all clones reach the TCRdb copy of this immuneACCESS table, which keeps in-frame sequences only. Checked studies attribute under half of the gap to unresolved V genes and leave the rest unexplained. The sample contains roughly 260,000 clones, approximately 90% of them found a single time. The top ten hold approximately 2% of the sample. The sequenced sample was PBMCs or T cells enriched from blood (not recorded which). These TCRs come from a woman under 30 who had recovered from COVID-19.

The chain combines TRBV19 with TRBJ2-1, with TRBD2 matching 15 bases. V was pared by 5 bases and J by 8 bases, with 10 bases of the junction left unmatched. Germline V gene data show CDR1 as LNHDA and CDR2 as SQIVND (reference sequence). The CDR3 spans 17 residues. The CDR3 DNA sequence: TGTGCCAGTAGTGCCGGACTAGCGGGGGGGCTTGGCGATGAGCAGTTCTTC. Translating gives CASSAGLAGGLGDEQFF.

This clone occurred once. The rearrangement links TRBV28 to TRBJ1-5, with D maybe TRBD1 (5 bases). Germline loops: CDR1 MDHEN, CDR2 SYDVKM. This CDR3 has 19 residues. V shed 5 bases and J shed 0 bases, with 23 bases lying between them. CDR3: CASSPLRPAGVDSNQPQHF. The CDR3 DNA follows: TGTGCCAGCAGTCCCCTTAGACCGGCGGGGGTGGATAGCAATCAGCCCCAGCATTTT. The variable domain in full, completed from reference TRBV28 and TRBJ1-5, reads DVKVTQSSRYLVKRTGEKVFLECVQDMDHENMFWYRQDPGLGLRLIYFSYDVKMKEKGDIPEGYSVSREKKERFSLILESASTNQTSMYLCASSPLRPAGVDSNQPQHFGDGTRLSIL.

This clone was seen once. V gene TRBV9 combines with J gene TRBJ2-1; 12 positions agree with TRBD2. This CDR3 has 16 residues. J was trimmed by 6 bases and V by 4 bases; bases with no gene match: 8. Per the germline V gene, CDR1 is SGDLS and CDR2 is YYNGEE. CDR3 bases: TGTGCCAGCAGCCCACCTAGCGGGGGGGACTTCAATGAGCAGTTCTTC. Its protein is CASSPPSGGDFNEQFF. The whole variable domain, filled in from reference TRBV9 and TRBJ2-1, reads DSGVTQTPKHLITATGQRVTLRCSPRSGDLSVYWYQQSLDQGLQFLIQYYNGEERAKGNILERFSAQQFPDLHSELNLSSLELGDSALYFCASSPPSGGDFNEQFFGPGTRLTVL.

This clone was counted once. The rearrangement joins TRBV12-3 or TRBV12-4 to TRBJ1-5; no reliable D call. The CDR3 runs 12 residues. The V and J ends lost 4 bases and 4 bases respectively, with 5 bases between them. The CDR3 spells CASSWRNQPQHF. The DNA for the CDR3 is TGTGCCAGCAGTTGGCGGAATCAGCCCCAGCATTTT.

This clone showed up just a few times. The chain carries TRBV28 and TRBJ1-1; the D is unclear. The germline gives CDR1 MDHEN, CDR2 SYDVKM. Between the trimmed V and J ends, which lost 4 bases and 1 base, there was a span of 16 bases. The length of the CDR3 is 16 residues. The CDR3 is CASSSPRLAGNTEAFF. For the CDR3, the DNA is TGTGCCAGCAGTTCCCCCCGGTTGGCAGGGAACACTGAAGCTTTCTTT.

The CDR3 loop is CASRDSNEQFF. CDR3 in DNA: TGTGCCAGCAGGGACTCCAATGAGCAGTTCTTC. The rearrangement links TRBV2 to TRBJ2-1; tentative D call: TRBD2 (5 bases). The germline V gene encodes CDR1 SNHLY and CDR2 FYNNEI. The V end was cut by 6 bases, the J end by 6 bases, with 6 bases between. The length of the CDR3 is 11 residues.

The chain uses TRBV12-3 or TRBV12-4 and TRBJ2-2; D possibly corresponds to TRBD2 (5 bases). The germline V and J ends were trimmed by 3 bases and 7 bases, with 9 bases remaining between them. CDR3 length: 13 residues. CDR3 in amino acids: CASSLSGIGELFF. The CDR3 DNA follows: TGTGCCAGCAGTTTGTCCGGGATCGGGGAGCTGTTTTTT.

This chain joins TRBV24-1 and TRBJ1-2; a possible D gene is TRBD1 (6 bases). Per the germline V gene, CDR1 is KGHDR and CDR2 is SFDVKD. The V and J ends lost 3 bases and 7 bases respectively, with 14 bases between them. This CDR3 is 14 amino acids long. The CDR3 region has the DNA TGTGCCACCAGTGATACCCAAGGACAGCTTGGCTACACCTTC. It is translated as CATSDTQGQLGYTF.

The J gene is TRBJ2-4, the V gene TRBV19; perhaps TRBD2 as D (5 bases). The CDR3 contains 14 residues. V lost 7 bases and J lost 3, with 13 bases in between. Germline CDR1 reads LNHDA; CDR2 reads SQIVND (reference sequence). CDR3: CASMSIGDKNIQYF. CDR3 DNA: TGTGCCAGTATGAGTATCGGGGACAAAAACATTCAGTACTTC.

This chain links TRBV19 with TRBJ1-1; 7 bases align to TRBD1. V gave up 6 bases and J gave up 5 bases; unmatched junction bases: 6. This CDR3 comprises 13 residues. CDR1 is LNHDA, CDR2 SQIVND, per germline (reference sequence). This CDR3 reads CASRNRGVTEAFF. CDR3 nucleotides: TGTGCCAGTAGAAACAGGGGAGTGACTGAAGCTTTCTTT.

The gene calls are TRBV5-1 and TRBJ1-6; D gene uncertain. The germline V gene encodes CDR1 SGHRS and CDR2 YFSETQ. V was clipped by 5 bases and J by 8 bases, with 8 bases between them. The CDR3 has 12 amino acids. The DNA for the CDR3 is TGCGCCAGCAGGGAGTCGGATTCACCCCTCCACTTT. Translating gives CASRESDSPLHF.

V is TRBV6-5 and J is TRBJ2-3, with D maybe TRBD2 (6 bases). The CDR3 is made up of 13 amino acids. The V gene's germline CDR1 is MNHEY and CDR2 SVGAGI. Trimming pared 9 bases from V and 4 bases from J, leaving 14 bases between. The CDR3 sequence is CASTRGSADTQYF. CDR3 sequence (DNA): TGTGCCAGTACTCGGGGGAGCGCAGATACGCAGTATTTT.

The chain is built from TRBV28 and TRBJ2-6, with 10 positions matching TRBD1. V was pared by 7 bases and J by 1 base, with 7 bases of the junction left unmatched. CDR1 and CDR2 (germline): MDHEN, SYDVKM. This CDR3 comprises 17 residues. The chain's CDR3 is CASTWDRGRSGANVLTF. CDR3 DNA sequence: TGTGCCAGCACCTGGGACAGGGGACGTTCTGGGGCCAACGTCCTGACTTTC.

The genes are TRBV2 and TRBJ2-5; 7 bases line up with TRBD2. V shed 11 bases and J 2 bases; nucleotides not matched to a gene: 11. The CDR3 length is 14 residues. Germline values: CDR1 SNHLY, CDR2 FYNNEI. The CDR3 spells CADRRASGQETQYF. CDR3 bases: TGTGCCGATAGGCGGGCTAGCGGACAAGAGACCCAGTACTTC.

The V call is TRBV5-8, the J call TRBJ1-3; TRBD1 might be the D (5 bases). Germline V gene sequence: CDR1 SGHTS, CDR2 YDEGEE. CDR3 length: 12 amino acids. The ends were cut back, 4 bases at V and 4 bases at J, with 6 bases in the middle. CDR3 sequence (DNA): TGTGCCAGCAGCCCAGGGGGAAACACCATATATTTT. Its translation is CASSPGGNTIYF.

The rearrangement joins TRBV5-1 to TRBJ2-7; TRBD1 matches 7 bases. Germline V gene sequence: CDR1 SGHRS, CDR2 YFSETQ. The V gene end was trimmed by 4 bases and the J gene end by 1 base; junction bases not matched to a gene: 5. The CDR3 totals 14 residues. CDR3: CASSHQQGSYEQYF. The CDR3 DNA reads as TGCGCCAGCAGCCATCAACAGGGGTCCTACGAGCAGTACTTC. Together with reference TRBV5-1 and TRBJ2-7, the CDR3 gives the full variable domain: KAGVTQTPRYLIKTRGQQVTLSCSPISGHRSVSWYQQTPGQGLQFLFEYFSETQRNKGNFPGRFSGRQFSNSRSEMNVSTLELGDSALYLCASSHQQGSYEQYFGPGTRLTVT.

The chain couples TRBV11-3 to TRBJ2-3; D ambiguous. CDR3 length equals 14 residues. V lost 4 bases to trimming and J lost 2 bases, with 10 bases between them. Germline loops: CDR1 SGHNT, CDR2 YENEEA. The CDR3 protein is CASSSDPSTDTQYF. The DNA for the CDR3 is TGTGCCAGCAGCTCAGATCCTTCCACAGATACGCAGTATTTT.

This chain joins TRBV18 and TRBJ1-4; D is unresolved. Germline V gives CDR1 KGHSH, CDR2 LQKENI. V dropped 2 bases and J dropped 12 bases, with 13 bases sitting between them. This CDR3 has 13 residues. As DNA, the CDR3 is TGTGCCAGCTCACCAAATCTGAGTCGCGAACTGTTTTTT. It is translated as CASSPNLSRELFF.

The chain joins TRBV29-1 to TRBJ2-7; D not resolved. Germline assignment: CDR1 SQVTM and CDR2 ANQGSEA. The CDR3 contains 13 residues. Trimming stripped 3 bases from V and 0 bases from J, with 9 bases between. CDR3 nucleotides: TGCAGCGTTGAGCTTCAGGACTCCTACGAGCAGTACTTC. Protein sequence: CSVELQDSYEQYF.

The rearrangement uses TRBV28 and TRBJ1-5, with TRBD1 identical over 7 bases. V shed 2 bases, J shed 7 bases, and the junction held 8 bases outside the gene matches. This CDR3 spans 15 amino acids. Germline CDR1 reads MDHEN; CDR2 reads SYDVKM. The CDR3 sequence: CASSLLTGEWQPQHF. CDR3 coding DNA: TGTGCCAGCAGTTTACTCACAGGGGAGTGGCAGCCCCAGCATTTT.

The CDR3 DNA is TGTGCCAGCAGACGTCCTGGGGGGGAGCAGTACTTC. Protein sequence: CASRRPGGEQYF. This chain links TRBV5-8 with TRBJ2-7; D may be TRBD2 (6 bases). CDR1 is SGHTS, CDR2 YDEGEE, per germline. Trimming shortened V by 5 bases and J by 7 bases, and 13 bases separated the two germline ends. CDR3 length: 12 residues.

J is TRBJ2-1 and V is TRBV14; 16 positions agree with TRBD2. The CDR3 has 20 residues. J was trimmed by 2 bases and V by 3 bases; bases with no gene match: 10. Germline values: CDR1 SGHDN, CDR2 FVKESK. The CDR3 region is CASSHGTSGRAFDPYNEQFF. The CDR3 bases are TGTGCCAGCAGCCATGGGACTAGCGGGAGGGCCTTTGACCCCTACAATGAGCAGTTCTTC.

The CDR3 reads CASSGSSRGGANVLTF. The CDR3 DNA sequence: TGTGCCAGCAGTGGTTCTTCCCGGGGTGGGGCCAACGTCCTGACTTTC. The chain carries TRBV27 and TRBJ2-6, with a tentative D call TRBD2 (5 bases). The germline V gene has CDR1 MNHEY and CDR2 SMNVEV (reference sequence). The CDR3 covers 16 residues. The V end was cut by 5 bases, the J end by 3 bases, with 14 bases between.

The chain uses TRBV29-1 and TRBJ2-7; TRBD1 matches at 8 bases. The CDR3 totals 13 residues. Germline lookup yields CDR1 SQVTM and CDR2 ANQGSEA. After removal of 3 bases from V and 2 bases from J, the junction contained 3 bases not matched to a gene. DNA for the CDR3: TGCAGCGTTGACGGACAGGGAGCCTACGAGCAGTACTTC. The encoded protein is CSVDGQGAYEQYF.